Listed below are T cell receptor beta chains from one sample, sequenced in a study of T cells in narcolepsy. Method: immunoSEQ multiplex PCR; TCRdb's copy keeps in-frame clones and lacks some. The sample contains about 17,000 clones, approximately 84% of which appear only once. Sequencing used memory (CD45RA-) CD4+ T cells from blood. These receptors were obtained from a human donor in good health. CDR3s include the opening cysteine and the closing phenylalanine or tryptophan. A D gene is named only where the DNA matches it firmly. A row's size may be missing; if present it is once, few, many or a size class.

V	size	D	J	CDR3	DNA
TRBV7-8	-	TRBD2	TRBJ2-1	CASSLLGLRSGGLNEQFF	TGTGCCAGCAGCTTACTAGGGTTAAGGAGCGGGGGACTCAATGAGCAGTTCTTC
TRBV4-3	few	-	TRBJ1-1	CASSQIVSNTEAFF	TGCGCCAGCAGCCAGATAGTCTCAAACACTGAAGCTTTCTTT
TRBV2	once	TRBD1	TRBJ2-3	CASSYNRGDTQYF	TGTGCCAGCAGCTATAACAGGGGGGATACGCAGTATTTT
TRBV6-5	-	-	TRBJ1-2	CASSYRTDYGYTF	TGTGCCAGCAGTTATCGGACAGACTATGGCTACACCTTC
TRBV15	-	-	TRBJ2-7	CATSIGSGSYEQYF	TGTGCCACCAGCATTGGATCGGGCTCATACGAGCAGTACTTC
TRBV11-3	few	-	TRBJ2-2	CASSLAFTGELFF	TGTGCCAGCAGCTTGGCTTTCACCGGGGAGCTGTTTTTT
TRBV25-1	few	-	TRBJ2-7	CASSEAGVIYEQYF	TGTGCCAGCAGTGAAGCAGGGGTTATCTACGAGCAGTACTTC
TRBV29-1	-	-	TRBJ1-3	CSVESVGKGNTIYF	TGCAGCGTTGAATCCGTCGGGAAAGGAAACACCATATATTTT
TRBV18	once	TRBD2	TRBJ2-7	CASSGVAGGPVYEQYF	TGTGCCAGCTCGGGAGTAGCGGGAGGGCCGGTCTACGAGCAGTACTTC
TRBV7-2	-	-	TRBJ1-2	CASSLAGSGGYTF	TGTGCCAGCAGCTTAGCGGGGAGCGGCGGCTACACCTTC
TRBV5-5	few	-	TRBJ2-3	CASSLEGTWDTQYF	TGTGCCAGCAGCTTGGAAGGCACGTGGGATACGCAGTATTTT
TRBV28	-	-	TRBJ2-3	CASSSGGGDTQYF	TGTGCCAGCAGCTCGGGGGGCGGGGATACGCAGTATTTT
TRBV11-3	-	TRBD1	TRBJ2-7	CASSLSGQPTEQYF	TGTGCCAGCAGCTTGTCGGGACAGCCGACCGAGCAGTACTTC
TRBV6-5	-	-	TRBJ2-3	CASSRRGGLSGQYF	TGTGCCAGCAGCAGAAGAGGGGGACTCTCGGGGCAGTATTTT
TRBV5-1	-	-	TRBJ2-4	CASSTREVNIQYF	TGCGCCAGCAGCACGAGGGAGGTAAACATTCAGTACTTC
TRBV14	-	-	TRBJ2-7	CASSLGGPHSYEQYF	TGTGCCAGCAGTCTGGGGGGGCCACACTCCTACGAGCAGTACTTC
TRBV19	-	-	TRBJ1-5	CASTTSGGAGQPQHF	TGTGCCAGTACCACGTCCGGGGGGGCAGGGCAGCCCCAGCATTTT